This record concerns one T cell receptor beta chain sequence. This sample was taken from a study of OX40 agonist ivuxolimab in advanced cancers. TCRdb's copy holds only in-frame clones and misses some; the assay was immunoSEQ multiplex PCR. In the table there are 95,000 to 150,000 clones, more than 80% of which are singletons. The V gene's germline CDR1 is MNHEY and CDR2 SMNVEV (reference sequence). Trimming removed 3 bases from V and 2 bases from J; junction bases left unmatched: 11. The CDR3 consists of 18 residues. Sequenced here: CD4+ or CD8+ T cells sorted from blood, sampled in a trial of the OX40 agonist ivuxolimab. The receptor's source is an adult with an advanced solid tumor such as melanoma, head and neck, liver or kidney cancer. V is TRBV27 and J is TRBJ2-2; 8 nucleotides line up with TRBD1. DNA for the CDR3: TGTGCCAGCAGTTTTACCCCCCCGGGACAGGTTAACACCGGGGAGCTGTTTTTT. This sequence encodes CASSFTPPGQVNTGELFF.